The source of this T cell receptor (beta chain) is a study of blood T cell repertoires in COVID-19. Per germline, CDR1 SGHRS and CDR2 YFSETQ. The V segment lost 4 bases and the J segment 2 bases; nucleotides outside the gene matches: 7. The CDR3 is 15 amino acids. All enrollees were roughly 18 to 89 years old and from under 25 US areas. Among Cohort 3 donors, those recovered had two negative PCRs, clearance, or symptom resolution. Data came from immunoSEQ multiplex PCR; TCRdb stores just in-frame clones and leaves some out. This sample yields 150,000 or so clones, of which 75% to 85% are seen a single time; roughly 15% belongs to the top ten.

This TCR derives from a man aged 45-60 years who had recovered from COVID-19. The source material was PBMCs or T cells enriched from blood (not recorded which). The chain is built from TRBV5-1 and TRBJ1-2; TRBD1 agrees at 8 bases. The CDR3 coding sequence is TGCGCCAGCAGCATCGGGACAGGAGGGAACTATGGCTACACCTTC. Its protein is CASSIGTGGNYGYTF.